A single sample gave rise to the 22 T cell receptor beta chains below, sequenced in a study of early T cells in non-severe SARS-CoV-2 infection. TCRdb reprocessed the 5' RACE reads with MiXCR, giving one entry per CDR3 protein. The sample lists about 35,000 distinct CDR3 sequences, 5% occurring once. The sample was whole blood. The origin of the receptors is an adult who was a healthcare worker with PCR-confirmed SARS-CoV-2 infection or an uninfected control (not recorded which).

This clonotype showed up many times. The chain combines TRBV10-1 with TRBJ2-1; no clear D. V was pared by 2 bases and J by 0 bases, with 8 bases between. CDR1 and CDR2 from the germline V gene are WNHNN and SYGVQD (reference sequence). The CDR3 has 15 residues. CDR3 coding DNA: TGCGCCAGCAGTGAGAGGATAAGCTCCTACAATGAGCAGTTCTTC. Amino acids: CASSERISSYNEQFF.

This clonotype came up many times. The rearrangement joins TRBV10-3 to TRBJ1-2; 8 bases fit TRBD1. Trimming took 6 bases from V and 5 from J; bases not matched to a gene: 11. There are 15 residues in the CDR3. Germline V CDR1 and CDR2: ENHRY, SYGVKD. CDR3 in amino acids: CAISQLDREGYGYTF. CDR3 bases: TGTGCCATCAGCCAACTGGACAGGGAAGGGTATGGCTACACCTTC.

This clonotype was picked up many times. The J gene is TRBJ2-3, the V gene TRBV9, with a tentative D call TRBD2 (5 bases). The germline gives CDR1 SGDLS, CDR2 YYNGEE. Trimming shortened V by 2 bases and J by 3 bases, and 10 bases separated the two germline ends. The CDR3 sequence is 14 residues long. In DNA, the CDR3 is TGTGCCAGCAGCGTGACGGGGTTGACAGATACGCAGTATTTT. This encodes CASSVTGLTDTQYF. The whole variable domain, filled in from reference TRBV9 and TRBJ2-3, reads DSGVTQTPKHLITATGQRVTLRCSPRSGDLSVYWYQQSLDQGLQFLIQYYNGEERAKGNILERFSAQQFPDLHSELNLSSLELGDSALYFCASSVTGLTDTQYFGPGTRLTVL.

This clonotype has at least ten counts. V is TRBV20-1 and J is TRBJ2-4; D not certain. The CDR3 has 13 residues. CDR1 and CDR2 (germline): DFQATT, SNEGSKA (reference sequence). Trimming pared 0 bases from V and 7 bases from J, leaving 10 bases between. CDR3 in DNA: TGCAGTGCTAGAGATGGGCTGGAGAACATTCAGTACTTC. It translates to CSARDGLENIQYF.

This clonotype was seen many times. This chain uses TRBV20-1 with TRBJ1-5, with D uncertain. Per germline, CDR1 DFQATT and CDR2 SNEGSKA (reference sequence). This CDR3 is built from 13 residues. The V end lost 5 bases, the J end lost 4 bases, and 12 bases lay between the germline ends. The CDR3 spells CSALRDPNQPQHF. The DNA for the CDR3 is TGCAGTGCTTTACGAGATCCAAATCAGCCCCAGCATTTT.

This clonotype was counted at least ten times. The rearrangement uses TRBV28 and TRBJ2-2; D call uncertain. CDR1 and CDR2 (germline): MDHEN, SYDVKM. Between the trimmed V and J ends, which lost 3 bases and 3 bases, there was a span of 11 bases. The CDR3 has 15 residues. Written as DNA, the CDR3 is TGTGCCAGCAGTTTTCCCCCCGAGGACACCGGGGAGCTGTTTTTT. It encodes CASSFPPEDTGELFF.

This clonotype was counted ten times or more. The CDR3 DNA reads as TGTGCCAGCAGTTCCCTGGACAGGGAATCACCCCTCCACTTT. This sequence encodes CASSSLDRESPLHF. The V gene is TRBV12-3 or TRBV12-4, the J gene TRBJ1-6; 8 bases agree with TRBD1. The CDR3 runs to 14 residues. Germline trimming cut 4 bases from V and 10 bases from J; bases unmatched to any gene: 6.

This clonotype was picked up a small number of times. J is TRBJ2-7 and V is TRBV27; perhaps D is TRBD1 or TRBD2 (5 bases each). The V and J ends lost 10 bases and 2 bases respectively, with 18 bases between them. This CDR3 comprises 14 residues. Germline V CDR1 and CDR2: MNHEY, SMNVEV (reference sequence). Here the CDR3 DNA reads TGTGCCACCACGGGACCCAGTTTCCCCTACGAGCAGTACTTC. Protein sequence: CATTGPSFPYEQYF.

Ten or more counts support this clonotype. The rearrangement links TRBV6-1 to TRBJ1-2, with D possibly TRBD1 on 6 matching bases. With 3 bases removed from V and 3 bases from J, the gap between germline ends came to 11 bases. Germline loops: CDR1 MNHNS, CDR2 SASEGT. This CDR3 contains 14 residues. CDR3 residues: CASSETQGDYGYTF. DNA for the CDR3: TGTGCCAGCAGTGAGACACAGGGCGACTATGGCTACACCTTC.

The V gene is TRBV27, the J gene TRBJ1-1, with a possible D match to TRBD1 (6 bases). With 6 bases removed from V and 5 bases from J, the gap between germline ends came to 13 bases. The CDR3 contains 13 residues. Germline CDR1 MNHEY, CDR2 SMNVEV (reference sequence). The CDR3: CASSSTGRTEAFF. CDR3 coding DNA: TGTGCCAGCAGCTCTACAGGGCGGACTGAAGCTTTCTTT.

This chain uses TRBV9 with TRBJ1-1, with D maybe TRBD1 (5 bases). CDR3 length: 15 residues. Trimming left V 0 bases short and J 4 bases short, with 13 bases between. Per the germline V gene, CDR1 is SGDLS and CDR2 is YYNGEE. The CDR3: CASSVGVRVGTEAFF. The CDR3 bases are TGTGCCAGCAGCGTAGGCGTCAGGGTGGGCACTGAAGCTTTCTTT.

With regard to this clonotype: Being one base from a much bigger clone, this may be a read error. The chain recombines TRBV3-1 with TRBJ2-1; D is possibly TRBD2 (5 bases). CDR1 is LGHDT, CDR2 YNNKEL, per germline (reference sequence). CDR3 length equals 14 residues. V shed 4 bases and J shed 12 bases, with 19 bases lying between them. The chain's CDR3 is CASSREGLAYGQFF. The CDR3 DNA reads TGTGCCAGCAGCCGAGAGGGTCTAGCCTATGGGCAGTTCTTC.

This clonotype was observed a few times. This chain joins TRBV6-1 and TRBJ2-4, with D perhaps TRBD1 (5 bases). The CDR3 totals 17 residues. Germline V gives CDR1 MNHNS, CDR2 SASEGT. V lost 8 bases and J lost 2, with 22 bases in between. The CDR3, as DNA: TGTGCCAGCGGGGCTTGGAGAAGGCTGGGAACCAAAAACATTCAGTACTTC. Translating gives CASGAWRRLGTKNIQYF.

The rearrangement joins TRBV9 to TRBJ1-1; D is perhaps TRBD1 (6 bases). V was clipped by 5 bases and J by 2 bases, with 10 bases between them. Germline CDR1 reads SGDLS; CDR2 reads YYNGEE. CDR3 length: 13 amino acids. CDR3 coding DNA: TGTGCCAGCAGAGCCGGGACAAACACTGAAGCTTTCTTT. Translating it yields CASRAGTNTEAFF.

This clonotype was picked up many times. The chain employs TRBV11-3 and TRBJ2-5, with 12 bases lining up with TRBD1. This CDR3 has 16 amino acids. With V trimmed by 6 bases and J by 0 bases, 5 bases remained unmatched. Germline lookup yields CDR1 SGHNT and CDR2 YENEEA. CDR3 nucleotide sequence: TGTGCCAGCAGTTCAGGGACAGGGGGCTACCAAGAGACCCAGTACTTC. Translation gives CASSSGTGGYQETQYF.

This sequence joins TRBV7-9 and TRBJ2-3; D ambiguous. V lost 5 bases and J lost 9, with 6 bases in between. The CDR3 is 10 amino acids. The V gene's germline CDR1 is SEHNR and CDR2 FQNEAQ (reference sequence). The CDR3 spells CASSEATQYF. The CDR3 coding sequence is TGTGCCAGCAGCGAGGCCACGCAGTATTTT.

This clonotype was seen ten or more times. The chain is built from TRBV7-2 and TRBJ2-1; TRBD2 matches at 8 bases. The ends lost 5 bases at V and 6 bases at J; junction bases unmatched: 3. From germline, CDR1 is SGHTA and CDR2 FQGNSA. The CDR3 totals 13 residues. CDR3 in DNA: TGTGCCAGCAGCCCGGGACTAGTCAATGAGCAGTTCTTC. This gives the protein CASSPGLVNEQFF.

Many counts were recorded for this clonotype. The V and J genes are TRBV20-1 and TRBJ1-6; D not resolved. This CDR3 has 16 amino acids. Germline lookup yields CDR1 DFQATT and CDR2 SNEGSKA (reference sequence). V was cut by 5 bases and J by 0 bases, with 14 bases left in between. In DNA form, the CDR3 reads TGCAGTGCTGTCGACATCTCTAGCTCCTATAATTCACCCCTCCACTTT. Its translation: CSAVDISSSYNSPLHF.

CDR3 residues: CASSPDSWGDEQFF. In nucleotides, the CDR3 is TGTGCCAGCAGTCCTGATTCCTGGGGCGATGAGCAGTTCTTC. The V and J genes are TRBV5-5 and TRBJ2-1; TRBD1 might be the D (5 bases). Germline V CDR1 and CDR2: SGHKS, YYEKEE (reference sequence). The CDR3 is made up of 14 amino acids. Trimming pared 5 bases from V and 8 bases from J, leaving 17 bases between.

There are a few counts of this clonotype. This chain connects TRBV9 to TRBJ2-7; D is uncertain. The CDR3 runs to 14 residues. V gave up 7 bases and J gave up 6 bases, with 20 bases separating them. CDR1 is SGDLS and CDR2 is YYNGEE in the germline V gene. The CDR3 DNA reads TGTGCCAGCGGATTTTCGGCAGGTGGTGGCGAGCAGTACTTC. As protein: CASGFSAGGGEQYF.

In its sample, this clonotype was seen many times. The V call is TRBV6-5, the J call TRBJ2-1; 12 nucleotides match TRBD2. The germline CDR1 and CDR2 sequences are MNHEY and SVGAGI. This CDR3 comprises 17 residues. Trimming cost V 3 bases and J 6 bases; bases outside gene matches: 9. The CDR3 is CASSYWKGLAGVNEQFF. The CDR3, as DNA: TGTGCCAGCAGTTATTGGAAGGGACTAGCGGGCGTCAATGAGCAGTTCTTC.

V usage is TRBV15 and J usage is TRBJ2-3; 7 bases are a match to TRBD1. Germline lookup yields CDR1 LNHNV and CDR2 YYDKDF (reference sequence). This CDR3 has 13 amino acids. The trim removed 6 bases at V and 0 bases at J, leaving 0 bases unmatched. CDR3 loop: CATRTGSTDTQYF. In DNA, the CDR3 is TGTGCCACCAGGACAGGGAGCACAGATACGCAGTATTTT.